These T cell receptor beta chains were read from a single sample in a study of T-cell memory formation after mild COVID-19. TCRdb recomputed calls from the 5' RACE reads with MiXCR, one row per CDR3 protein. The sample includes about 310,000 distinct CDR3 sequences, approximately 19% of them seen just once. What was sequenced was PBMCs or a T cell subset sorted from them (not recorded which). Source of these receptors: a man between 18 and 35 years old who had mild COVID-19 (a few samples of this study predate the infection). Cell type and time point are not known. Both conserved end residues are part of each CDR3. The D gene is left open where the match is weak.

CASSSRTGLDTEAFF	15	TRBD1	TRBV5-1	TRBJ1-1
CATSDPDSTEAFF	13	NA	TRBV24-1	TRBJ1-1
CASKSGGIYNEQFF	14	TRBD2	TRBV19	TRBJ2-1
CASSLRPLGEKGYEQYF	17	NA	TRBV4-1	TRBJ2-7
CASSLSRSRTLNTEAFF	17	NA	TRBV27	TRBJ1-1
CSVEVWQGAATDTQYF	16	TRBD1	TRBV29-1	TRBJ2-3
CATSDSGGGTGELFF	15	TRBD2	TRBV24-1	TRBJ2-2
CASSEQGSAKNIQYF	15	NA	TRBV12-3/TRBV12-4	TRBJ2-4
CASSLLSQGNEQFF	14	NA	TRBV7-3	TRBJ2-1
CASSSLTRNPTGELFF	16	NA	TRBV7-9	TRBJ2-2
CSVEDERSYSYNEQFF	16	NA	TRBV29-1	TRBJ2-1
CSALRDRASGELFF	14	TRBD1	TRBV29-1	TRBJ2-2
CASSLLGTDEQYF	13	NA	TRBV11-2	TRBJ2-7
CASSPRDRGTGSEQFF	16	TRBD1	TRBV7-8	TRBJ2-1
CSALVEGSWNSPLHF	15	NA	TRBV20-1	TRBJ1-6
CASSSTGADTQYF	13	TRBD1	TRBV27	TRBJ2-3
CASSSKYRGTTYEQYF	16	TRBD1	TRBV5-6	TRBJ2-7
CASSTTGTSGYEQYF	15	TRBD2	TRBV6-2/TRBV6-3	TRBJ2-7
CASSNRQVSKNIQYF	15	NA	TRBV6-6	TRBJ2-4
CASSEMEGSTEAFF	14	NA	TRBV25-1	TRBJ1-1
CATSSDRGSNQPQHF	15	TRBD1	TRBV15	TRBJ1-5
CASSRYWNTEAFF	13	NA	TRBV12-3/TRBV12-4	TRBJ1-1
CASSLTDAEAFF	12	NA	TRBV7-8	TRBJ1-1
CASSYSGGAYNEQFF	15	TRBD2	TRBV6-5	TRBJ2-1
CASRRGEAYEQYF	13	NA	TRBV6-2/TRBV6-3	TRBJ2-7
CASSQKQGNEQFF	13	TRBD1	TRBV4-3	TRBJ2-1
CSAVQGNQPQHF	12	NA	TRBV20-1	TRBJ1-5
CASSQGTSGGALDEQFF	17	TRBD2	TRBV3-1	TRBJ2-1
CATSRDPDSSYEQYF	15	NA	TRBV15	TRBJ2-7
CASTGGPNNEQFF	13	NA	TRBV3-1	TRBJ2-1
CASSSDSSTEAFF	13	NA	TRBV11-3	TRBJ1-1
CASSLREYSNQPQHF	15	NA	TRBV27	TRBJ1-5
CASSSPSGGSDTQYF	15	TRBD2	TRBV6-5	TRBJ2-3
CASSRDGEITEAFF	14	NA	TRBV6-2/TRBV6-3	TRBJ1-1
CASSQGYPGTSIF	13	TRBD2	TRBV3-1	TRBJ2-5
CASNEGGAGELFF	13	NA	TRBV23-1	TRBJ2-2
CASSSDRGLEAFF	13	TRBD1	TRBV7-3	TRBJ1-1
CASSYQVGSSYNSPLHF	17	NA	TRBV6-8	TRBJ1-6
CASSFGDTSYEQYF	14	NA	TRBV5-6	TRBJ2-7
CASSSDALTGDTQYF	15	NA	TRBV7-3	TRBJ2-3
CASSESLGQPNTGELFF	17	NA	TRBV2	TRBJ2-2